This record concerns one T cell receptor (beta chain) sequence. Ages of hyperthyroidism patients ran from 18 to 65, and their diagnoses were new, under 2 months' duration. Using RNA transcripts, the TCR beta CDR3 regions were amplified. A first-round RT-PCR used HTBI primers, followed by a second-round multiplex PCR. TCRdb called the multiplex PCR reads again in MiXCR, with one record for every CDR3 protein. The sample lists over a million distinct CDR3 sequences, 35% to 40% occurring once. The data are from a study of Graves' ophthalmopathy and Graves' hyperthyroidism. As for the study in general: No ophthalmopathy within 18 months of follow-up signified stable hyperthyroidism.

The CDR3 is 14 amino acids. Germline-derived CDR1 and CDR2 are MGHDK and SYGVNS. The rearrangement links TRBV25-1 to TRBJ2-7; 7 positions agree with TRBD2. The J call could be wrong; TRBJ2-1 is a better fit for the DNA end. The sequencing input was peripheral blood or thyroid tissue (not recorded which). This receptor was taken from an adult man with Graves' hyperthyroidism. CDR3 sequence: CASSLGGPYNEQFF. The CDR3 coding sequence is TGTGCCAGCAGCTTGGGAGGGCCCTACAATGAGCAGTTCTTC.